This TCR beta chain was sequenced for a study of CD8 T cells in Susac syndrome (dated by TCRdb to about 2019). At the level of the whole study: Repertoire sequencing was used to test whether CD8+ T cell activation and differentiation in Susac syndrome was antigen driven. Clonality of the CD8+ T cell repertoire was compared between eleven to twelve healthy donors, some 14 Susac syndrome patients and fewer than 16 multiple sclerosis patients.

General conclusions and limits of the study: The number of individuals in the TCR sequencing and HLA analysis was recognized as being relatively small.

Peripheral blood CD8+ and CD4+ T cells from healthy donors, Susac syndrome patients and multiple sclerosis patients were profiled using high-throughput TCR beta sequencing. Treatment-naive patients with stable or active relapsing-remitting disease fulfilling revised McDonald criteria were used as multiple sclerosis controls. CD8+ TEMRA cells were enriched by FACS, while bulk CD8+ and CD4+ T cells were purified by magnetic negative isolation. Blood was collected in EDTA tubes and processed within 24 hours, with PBMCs isolated through density gradient centrifugation. PBMCs intended for TCR sequencing were frozen in liquid nitrogen and were later thawed in a 37 degrees C water bath. A purity of at least 90% was achieved for sorted or isolated CD4+, CD8+ and CD8+ TEMRA cells. As to this clonotype: Its antigen is not yet known. Per-base qualities were not stored, and no clone one base away is much larger.

RNA was extracted using the RNeasy kit, and about 0.45 to 1 ug of the RNA was reverse transcribed with random hexamers. The immunoSEQ multiplex PCR assay, which covers 54 Vbeta and 13 Jbeta segments, was used to amplify TCR beta CDR3 regions. PCR amplification bias was corrected using a synthetic template baseline for primer optimization and computational correction. As for the authors' bioinformatics: Reads were assigned to V, D and J genes according to IMGT and analyzed in immunoSEQ Analyzer, with only productive sequences retained. Clonality was calculated as one minus the Shannon entropy normalized by log2 of the number of productive unique sequences. For each patient and control, public and private clones were evaluated within the 100 most prevalent clones. A clone was defined as Susac-specific if it was absent from the healthy and MS cohorts, from around 960 published viral clones and from other ImmuneACCESS disease sequences. Through fastp at Q25 and MiXCR, TCRdb rebuilt clones from the public reads, retaining in-frame beta chains. Rows are unified per CDR3 protein, each entry keeping the most common DNA and genes. TCRdb assigned the V and J calls; the authors' analysis was not used. The sample yields some 450,000 distinct CDR3 sequences; more than 70% were counted once. The ten biggest clones cover roughly 0.11% of the sample.

The sample consisted of CD8+ T cells from PBMCs. The sequence came from a human donor with multiple sclerosis.

DNA sequence: TGCGCCAGCAGCCCCTGGACGAACACTGAAGCTTTCTTT. The resulting protein is CASSPWTNTEAFF. In this chain, TRBV5-1 is recombined with TRBJ1-1, with no D gene named confidently. CDR1 and CDR2, per the germline V gene, are SGHRS and YFSETQ. V sheds 4 bases and J sheds 1 base, leaving 8 bases between their ends. The CDR3 goes from the cysteine to the phenylalanine over 13 residues. Here the CDR3 DNA is all that survives: 39 bases in frame from base 1.